One sample yielded the 5 T cell receptor beta chains listed below, sequenced in a study of shared clonotypes between healthy human individuals. Profiled with immunoSEQ multiplex PCR; TCRdb holds only in-frame clones, not every one. The table shows about half a million clones, with around 73% occurring only once. Sequenced sample: PBMCs. These receptors all come from a woman aged 40 to 49 in good health. Some clones in this sample may be carry-over from other donors' samples.

V and J are TRBV9 and TRBJ1-3; 7 bases align to TRBD1. The ends lost 3 bases at V and 4 bases at J; junction bases unmatched: 7. Germline V gene sequence: CDR1 SGDLS, CDR2 YYNGEE. The CDR3 spans 15 residues. CDR3 nucleotides: TGTGCCAGCAGCGCAACCGGACAGGTGGGAAACACCATATATTTT. This translates into CASSATGQVGNTIYF.

The rearrangement links TRBV27 to TRBJ1-6; D is perhaps TRBD1 (6 bases). The CDR3 extends over 17 amino acids. Germline CDR1 reads MNHEY; CDR2 reads SMNVEV (reference sequence). The V end lost 0 bases, the J end lost 4 bases, and 13 bases lay between the germline ends. CDR3 region: CASSLSWGGTYNSPLHF. For the CDR3, the DNA is TGTGCCAGCAGTTTATCTTGGGGGGGGACATATAATTCACCCCTCCACTTT.

This chain joins TRBV11-1 and TRBJ1-2; a weak D match, TRBD1 (6 bases). From germline, CDR1 is SGHAT and CDR2 FQDESV (reference sequence). V was pared by 0 bases and J by 3 bases, with 8 bases between. This CDR3 has 14 amino acids. The CDR3 region is CASSLATGYYGYTF. The DNA for the CDR3 is TGTGCCAGCAGCTTAGCTACAGGGTACTATGGCTACACCTTC.

This clone was recorded a few times. The V call is TRBV7-3, the J call TRBJ2-7; D is ambiguous. Germline lookup yields CDR1 SGHTA and CDR2 FQGTGA. V dropped 8 bases and J dropped 3 bases, with 14 bases sitting between them. There are 13 residues in the CDR3. CDR3 sequence: CASSGGPHYEQYF. CDR3 DNA sequence: TGTGCCAGCTCTGGTGGCCCCCACTACGAGCAGTACTTC.

The chain uses TRBV28 and TRBJ1-1; no firm D call. V dropped 3 bases and J dropped 10 bases, with 9 bases sitting between them. The CDR3 loop spans 11 amino acids. Germline V gene sequence: CDR1 MDHEN, CDR2 SYDVKM. The CDR3 spells CASSFLGGAFF. CDR3 coding DNA: TGTGCCAGCAGTTTCTTAGGAGGAGCTTTCTTT.